A selection of T cell receptor beta chains follows, all from one sample in a study of T cell changes during pregnancy in multiple sclerosis. Profiled with immunoSEQ multiplex PCR; TCRdb holds only in-frame clones, not every one. The sample includes about 77,000 clones, 89% of them seen just once. The starting material was peripheral blood, obtained before pregnancy. The source is a female donor with multiple sclerosis, enrolled in a pregnancy study. Each CDR3 is given with its conserved first and last residue.

V	CDR3
TRBV6-6	CASSSATSGKQYF
TRBV11-2	CASSSSRTGMQFRQFF
TRBV10-3	CAIAPGLAGFGAKNIQYF
TRBV11-1	CASSFRPRQGDYEQYF
TRBV28	CASTLAGQGAFGANVLTF
TRBV6-5	CASSPGTGGSYEQYF
TRBV2	CASKERGGVGEAFF
TRBV5-1	CASSSQPGRGEETQYF
TRBV5-1	CASSLAQQGQVYEQYF
TRBV5-1	CASSLGTADPLHF
TRBV10-2	CASSLGTYPYNEQFF
TRBV2	CASSGGPGGLWAGELFF
TRBV28	CASRPTGNTEAFF
TRBV9	CASSVSDQEYGYTF
TRBV30	CAWRGRSNQPQHF
TRBV9	CASSVAVTGNTIYF
TRBV7-2	CASSLVIETWIF
TRBV10-3	CATQPAGGDGYTF
TRBV18	CASSPLAGASYEQYF
TRBV6-5	CASSYSGTYEQYF
TRBV19	CASSLTGGSYNSPLHF
TRBV27	CASSLTGVQPQHF
TRBV5-1	CASSPRGGRADYEQYF
TRBV4-3	CASSQEGTVSGANVLTF
TRBV4-3	CASSQSAGDGIDF
TRBV5-5	CASALISSYEQYF